These 8 T cell receptor beta chains came from one sample sequenced in a study of CD4 T cells in relation to SARS-CoV-2 and coronaviruses. Before the COVID-19 pandemic, during about 2011-2019, CD4+ T cells were taken from unexposed donors. Isolation of CD4+ T cells took place after approximately 11 days in culture. Antigens for these TCRs are unknown. Sequenced by immunoSEQ multiplex PCR; TCRdb stores in-frame clones only, minus some. The data show 24,000 or so clones, about 84% seen once. Sample: CD4+ T cells from PBMCs, cultured in vitro. These receptor sequences come from a human donor in good health.

This clone was observed a handful of times. The CDR3 sequence is CASSSGTGDSYEQYF. CDR3 coding DNA: TGTGCCAGCAGCTCTGGGACAGGGGATTCCTACGAGCAGTACTTC. V and J are TRBV7-7 and TRBJ2-7, with 10 bases identical to TRBD1. The CDR3 runs 15 residues. Germline loops: CDR1 SSHAT, CDR2 FNYEAQ (reference sequence). The junction had 4 bases not matched to a gene; V was cut back by 4 bases and J by 1 base. Using reference TRBV7-7 and TRBJ2-7 for the parts outside the CDR3, the full variable domain is GAGVSQSPRYKVTKRGQDVTLRCDPISSHATLYWYQQALGQGPEFLTYFNYEAQPDKSGLPSDRFSAERPEGSISTLTIQRTEQRDSAMYRCASSSGTGDSYEQYFGPGTRLTVT.

This chain joins TRBV7-9 and TRBJ1-2, with D maybe TRBD1 (6 bases). Germline values: CDR1 SEHNR, CDR2 FQNEAQ (reference sequence). The V end lost 5 bases, the J end lost 2 bases, and 21 bases lay between the germline ends. The CDR3 contains 17 residues. This CDR3 reads CASSRGGVRQSNYGYTF. In DNA form, the CDR3 reads TGTGCCAGCAGCCGAGGGGGGGTCAGACAGAGCAACTATGGCTACACCTTC.

This clone was detected only a few times. The CDR3 DNA reads as TGTGCCAGCAGCGTTGGGGCTTATAGCAATCAGCCCCAGCATTTT. This translates into CASSVGAYSNQPQHF. The V and J genes are TRBV9 and TRBJ1-5; tentatively, D is TRBD1 (5 bases). This CDR3 is 15 amino acids long. Germline lookup yields CDR1 SGDLS and CDR2 YYNGEE. V was clipped by 2 bases and J by 0 bases, with 9 bases between them.

The rearrangement links TRBV9 to TRBJ2-3; no definite D call. This CDR3 is built from 17 residues. Germline loops: CDR1 SGDLS, CDR2 YYNGEE. Trimming removed 4 bases from V and 2 bases from J, with 20 bases in between. The CDR3 here is CASSPIRGSLITDTQYF. The CDR3, as DNA: TGTGCCAGCAGCCCCATTCGTGGCAGCTTAATCACAGATACGCAGTATTTT.

The chain couples TRBV27 to TRBJ2-1; tentative D call: TRBD2 (6 bases). The CDR3 is 15 amino acids. V was trimmed by 6 bases and J by 5 bases, leaving 17 bases between them. Germline assignment: CDR1 MNHEY and CDR2 SMNVEV (reference sequence). In nucleotides, the CDR3 is TGTGCCAGCAGAGAGGGAAGATGGGGGGACAATGAGCAGTTCTTC. Translating gives CASREGRWGDNEQFF.

The CDR3 here is CASSWGGGGILETQYF. Here the CDR3 DNA reads TGTGCCAGCAGTTGGGGAGGTGGAGGGATCTTAGAGACCCAGTACTTC. The V and J genes are TRBV28 and TRBJ2-5; possible D gene TRBD2, 6 bases. This CDR3 has 16 amino acids. The V gene lost 4 bases and the J gene lost 4 bases, with 19 bases spanning the gap. The germline gives CDR1 MDHEN, CDR2 SYDVKM.

The J gene is TRBJ2-1, the V gene TRBV5-8; D ambiguous. V was cut by 6 bases and J by 5 bases, with 9 bases left in between. Germline-derived CDR1 and CDR2 are SGHTS and YDEGEE. This CDR3 is 12 amino acids long. CDR3 protein: CASTRGDNEQFF. The CDR3 DNA is TGTGCCAGCACCCGTGGTGACAATGAGCAGTTCTTC.

The chain carries TRBV2 and TRBJ1-1, with no clear D. The CDR3 length is 13 residues. CDR1 is SNHLY and CDR2 is FYNNEI in the germline V gene. V was cut by 7 bases and J by 1 base, with 10 bases left in between. The CDR3 reads CASKVGANTEAFF. The CDR3 coding sequence is TGTGCCAGCAAGGTGGGAGCGAACACTGAAGCTTTCTTT.